This TCR beta chain emerged from a study of neurological immune-mediated disorders. This clonotype was recorded many times. It was by 5'RACE with 10-nucleotide random UMIs that the cDNA was made. MiXCR, applied by TCRdb to the 5' RACE reads, yields one record per CDR3 protein. Seen here are tens of thousands of distinct CDR3 sequences, around 3.5% observed once, and the top ten hold approximately 3%. The length of the CDR3 is 13 residues. The V and J ends lost 5 bases and 5 bases respectively, with 14 bases between them. Looked up from germline, CDR1 is DFQATT and CDR2 is SNEGSKA (reference sequence).

Material for sequencing was PBMCs. This TCR derives from a woman in her forties or fifties with multiple sclerosis. The chain links TRBV20-1 to TRBJ2-3; D not resolved. The CDR3 spells CSAGRNSGDTQYF. The CDR3 bases are TGCAGTGCTGGGCGGAATTCGGGAGATACGCAGTATTTT.